This T cell receptor (beta chain) is from a study of shared clonotypes between healthy human individuals. A note on this clone: Its antigen is unidentified.

Clones were sequenced by immunoSEQ multiplex PCR, and TCRdb holds only the in-frame ones, with some missing. The sample yields about 680,000 clones, 92% seen once. Terminally differentiated effector memory CD45RA+ cells were excluded by CCR7 positive selection of CD45RO-negative cells. Trimming stripped 2 bases from V and 7 bases from J, with 1 base between. The CDR3 contains 10 residues. Per germline, CDR1 SGHKS and CDR2 YYEKEE (reference sequence). Study-wide points: Collection of samples was limited to blood; tissue repertoires likely differ. Memory subsets had estimated richness that was generally smaller than that of naive subsets. All-four-donor shared clonotypes had higher generation probabilities than non-shared clonotypes did. Around 5% of naive CD4 clonotypes were common to several donors.

This rearrangement joins TRBV5-5 to TRBJ2-1; D gene ambiguous. This receptor was identified in a young man in good health. The sample comprised naive CD8+ T cells sorted from blood. As DNA, the CDR3 is TGTGCCAGCAGCTTTAATGAGCAGTTCTTC. It specifies CASSFNEQFF.